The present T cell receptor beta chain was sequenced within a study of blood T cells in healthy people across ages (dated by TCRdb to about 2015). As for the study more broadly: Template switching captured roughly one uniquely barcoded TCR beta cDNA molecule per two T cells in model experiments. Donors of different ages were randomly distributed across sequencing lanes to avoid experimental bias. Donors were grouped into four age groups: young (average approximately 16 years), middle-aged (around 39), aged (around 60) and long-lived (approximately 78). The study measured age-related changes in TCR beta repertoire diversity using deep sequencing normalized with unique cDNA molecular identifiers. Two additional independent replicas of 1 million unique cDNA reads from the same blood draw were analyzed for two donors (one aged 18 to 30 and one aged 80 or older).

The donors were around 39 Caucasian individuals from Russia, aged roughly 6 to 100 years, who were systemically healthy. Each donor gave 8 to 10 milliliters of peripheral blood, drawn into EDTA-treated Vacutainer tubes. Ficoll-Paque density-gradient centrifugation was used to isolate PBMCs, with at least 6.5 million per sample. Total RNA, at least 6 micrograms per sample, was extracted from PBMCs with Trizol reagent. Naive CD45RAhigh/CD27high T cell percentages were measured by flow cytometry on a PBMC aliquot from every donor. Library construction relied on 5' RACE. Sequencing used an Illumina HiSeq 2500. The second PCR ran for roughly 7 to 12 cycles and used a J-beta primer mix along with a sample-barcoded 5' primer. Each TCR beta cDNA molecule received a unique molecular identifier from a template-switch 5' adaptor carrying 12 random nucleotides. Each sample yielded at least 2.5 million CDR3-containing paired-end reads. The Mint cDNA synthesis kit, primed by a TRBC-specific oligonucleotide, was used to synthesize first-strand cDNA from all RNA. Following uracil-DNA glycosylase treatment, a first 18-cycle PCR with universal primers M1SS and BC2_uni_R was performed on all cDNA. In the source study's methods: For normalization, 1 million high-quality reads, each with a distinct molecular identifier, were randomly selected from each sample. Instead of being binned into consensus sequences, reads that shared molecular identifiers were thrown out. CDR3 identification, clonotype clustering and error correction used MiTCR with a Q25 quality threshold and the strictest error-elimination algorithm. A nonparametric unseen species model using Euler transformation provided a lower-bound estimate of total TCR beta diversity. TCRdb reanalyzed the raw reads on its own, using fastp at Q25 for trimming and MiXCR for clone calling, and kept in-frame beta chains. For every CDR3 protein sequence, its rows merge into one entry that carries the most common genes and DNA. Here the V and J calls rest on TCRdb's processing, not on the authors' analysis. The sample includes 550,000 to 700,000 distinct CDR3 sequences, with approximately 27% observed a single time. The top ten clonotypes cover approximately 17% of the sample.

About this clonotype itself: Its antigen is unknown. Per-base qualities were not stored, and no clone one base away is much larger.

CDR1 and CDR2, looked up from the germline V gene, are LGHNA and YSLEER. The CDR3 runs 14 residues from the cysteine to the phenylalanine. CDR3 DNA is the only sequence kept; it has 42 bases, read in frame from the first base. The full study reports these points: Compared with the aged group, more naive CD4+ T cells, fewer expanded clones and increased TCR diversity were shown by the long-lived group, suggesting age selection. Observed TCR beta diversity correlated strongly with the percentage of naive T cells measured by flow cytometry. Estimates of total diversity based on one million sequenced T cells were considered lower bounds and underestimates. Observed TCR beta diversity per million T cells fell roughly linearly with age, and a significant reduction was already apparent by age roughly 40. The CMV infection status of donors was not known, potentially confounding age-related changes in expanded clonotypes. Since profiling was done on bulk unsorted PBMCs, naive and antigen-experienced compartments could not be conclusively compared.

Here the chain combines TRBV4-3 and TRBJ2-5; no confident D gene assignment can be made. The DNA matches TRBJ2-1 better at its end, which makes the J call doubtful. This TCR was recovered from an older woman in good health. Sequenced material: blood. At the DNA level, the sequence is TGCGCCAGCAGCCAAGAGGCCGGCCCGGGTGAGCAGTTCTTC. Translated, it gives CASSQEAGPGEQFF.